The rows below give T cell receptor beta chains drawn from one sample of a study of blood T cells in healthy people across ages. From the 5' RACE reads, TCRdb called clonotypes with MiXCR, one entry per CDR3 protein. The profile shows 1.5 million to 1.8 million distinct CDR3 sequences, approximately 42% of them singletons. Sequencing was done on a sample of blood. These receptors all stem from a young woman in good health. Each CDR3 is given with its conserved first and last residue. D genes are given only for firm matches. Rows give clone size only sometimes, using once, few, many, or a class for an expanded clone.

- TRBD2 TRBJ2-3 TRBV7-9 CAGSGGRTDTQYF TGTGCCGGCAGCGGCGGGAGGACAGATACGCAGTATTTT
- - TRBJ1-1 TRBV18 CASSSTVLTEAFF TGTGCCAGCTCATCGACAGTACTCACTGAAGCTTTCTTT
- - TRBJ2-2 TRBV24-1 CATNHSRGSINKTGELFF TGTGCCACCAATCATAGCAGGGGATCCATTAACAAGACCGGGGAGCTGTTTTTT
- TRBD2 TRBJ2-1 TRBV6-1 CASRSGLAGAYSYNEQFF TGTGCCAGCAGATCAGGACTAGCGGGAGCCTACTCCTACAATGAGCAGTTCTTC
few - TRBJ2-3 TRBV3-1 CASSQDDPWRDTQYF TGTGCCAGCAGCCAAGATGACCCGTGGAGGGATACGCAGTATTTT
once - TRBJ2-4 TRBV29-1 CSVAVIAKNIQYF TGCAGCGTTGCAGTAATAGCCAAAAACATTCAGTACTTC
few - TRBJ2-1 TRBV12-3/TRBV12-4 CASSLDGGQFF TGTGCCAGCAGTTTAGATGGAGGGCAGTTCTTC
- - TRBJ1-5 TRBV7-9 CASSFGHNSNQPQHF TGTGCCAGCAGCTTTGGGCATAATAGCAATCAGCCCCAGCATTTT
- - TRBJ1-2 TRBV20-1 CSARRQENYYGYTF TGCAGTGCTAGACGACAGGAAAACTACTATGGCTACACCTTC
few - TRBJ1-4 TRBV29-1 CSVSTGVEKLFF TGCAGCGTTTCAACGGGGGTAGAAAAACTGTTTTTT
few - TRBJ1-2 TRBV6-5 CASSYSGRGHGYTF TGTGCCAGCAGTTACTCTGGCAGGGGCCATGGCTACACCTTC
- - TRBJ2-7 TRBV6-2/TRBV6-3 CASSSQSRTNEQYF TGTGCCAGCAGTTCCCAATCTAGGACCAATGAGCAGTACTTC
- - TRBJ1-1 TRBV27 CASSLGWGINTEAFF TGTGCCAGCAGTTTAGGGTGGGGAATAAACACTGAAGCTTTCTTT